This paragraph reports one TCR beta chain. V shed 3 bases and J shed 0 bases, with 13 bases lying between them. The V gene's germline CDR1 is SGHTS and CDR2 YDEGEE. CDR3 length: 15 amino acids. This specimen comes from a study of tumor T cells in aggressive B-cell lymphoma. Assay: immunoSEQ multiplex PCR; the TCRdb copy retains only in-frame clones and omits some. Of about 910 clones detected, approximately 80% appear once; the ten largest clones hold approximately 15%. Specimen: tumor tissue. The chain links TRBV5-8 to TRBJ2-7, with D possibly matching TRBD2 (5 bases). The sequence derives from an adult with diffuse large B cell lymphoma. Some clones in this sample may be carry-over from other donors' samples. The CDR3: CASSYSDRPSYEQYF. The CDR3 DNA reads TGTGCCAGCAGCTATAGCGATAGGCCCTCCTACGAGCAGTACTTC.